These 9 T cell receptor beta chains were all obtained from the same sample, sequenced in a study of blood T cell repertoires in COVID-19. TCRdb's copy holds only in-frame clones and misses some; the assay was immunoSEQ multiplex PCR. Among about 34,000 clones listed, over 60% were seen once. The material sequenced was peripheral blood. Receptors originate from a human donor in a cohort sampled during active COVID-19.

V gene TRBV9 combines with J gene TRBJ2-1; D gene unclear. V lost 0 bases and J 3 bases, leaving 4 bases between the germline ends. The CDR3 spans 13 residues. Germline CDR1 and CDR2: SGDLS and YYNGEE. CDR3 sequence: CASSVGHYNEQFF. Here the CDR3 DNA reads TGTGCCAGCAGCGTAGGGCACTACAATGAGCAGTTCTTC.

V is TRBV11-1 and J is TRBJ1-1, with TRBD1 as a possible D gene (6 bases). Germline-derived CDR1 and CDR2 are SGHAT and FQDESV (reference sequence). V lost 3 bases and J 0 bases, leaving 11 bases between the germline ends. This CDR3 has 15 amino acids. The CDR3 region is CASSLPGGLNTEAFF. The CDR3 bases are TGTGCCAGCAGCTTGCCGGGGGGCCTGAACACTGAAGCTTTCTTT.

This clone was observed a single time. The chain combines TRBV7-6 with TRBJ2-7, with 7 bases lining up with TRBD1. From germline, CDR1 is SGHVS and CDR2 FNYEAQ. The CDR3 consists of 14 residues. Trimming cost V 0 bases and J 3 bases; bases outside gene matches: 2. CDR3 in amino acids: CASSLAGDSYEQYF. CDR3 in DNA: TGTGCCAGCAGCTTAGCCGGGGACAGCTACGAGCAGTACTTC. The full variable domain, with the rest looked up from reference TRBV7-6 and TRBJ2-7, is GAGVSQSPRYKVTKRGQDVALRCDPISGHVSLYWYRQALGQGPEFLTYFNYEAQQDKSGLPNDRFSAERPEGSISTLTIQRTEQRDSAMYRCASSLAGDSYEQYFGPGTRLTVT.

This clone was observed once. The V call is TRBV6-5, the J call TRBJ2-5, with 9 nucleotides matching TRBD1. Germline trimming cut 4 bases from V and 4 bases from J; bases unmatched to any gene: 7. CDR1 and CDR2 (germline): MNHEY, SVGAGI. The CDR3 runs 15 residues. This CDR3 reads CASSSPQGARETQYF. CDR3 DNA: TGTGCCAGCAGTTCACCACAGGGGGCTCGAGAGACCCAGTACTTC.

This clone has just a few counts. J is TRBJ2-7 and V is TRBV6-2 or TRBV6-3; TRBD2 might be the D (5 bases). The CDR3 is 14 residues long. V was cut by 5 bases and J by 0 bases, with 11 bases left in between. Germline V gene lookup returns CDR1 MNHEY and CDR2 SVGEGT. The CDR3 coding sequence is TGTGCCAGCAGTCTAACGGGGAGCTCCTACGAGCAGTACTTC. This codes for CASSLTGSSYEQYF.

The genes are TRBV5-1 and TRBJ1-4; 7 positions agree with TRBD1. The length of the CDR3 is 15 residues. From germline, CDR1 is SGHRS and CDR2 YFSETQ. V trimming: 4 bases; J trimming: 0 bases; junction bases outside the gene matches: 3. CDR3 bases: TGCGCCAGCAGCGCTGACAGGGCAACTAATGAAAAACTGTTTTTT. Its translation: CASSADRATNEKLFF.

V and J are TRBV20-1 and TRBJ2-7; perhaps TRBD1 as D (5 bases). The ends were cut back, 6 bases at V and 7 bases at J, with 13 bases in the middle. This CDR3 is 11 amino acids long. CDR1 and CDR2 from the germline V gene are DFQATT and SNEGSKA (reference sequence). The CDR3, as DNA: TGCAGTGCCCCGCAGGGAAGGGAGCAGTACTTC. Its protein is CSAPQGREQYF.

The DNA for the CDR3 is TGTGCCACCAGCATGGGACAGGCCCTTAATTCACCCCTCCACTTT. Its translation is CATSMGQALNSPLHF. The gene calls are TRBV15 and TRBJ1-6; the match to TRBD1 covers 8 bases. Germline trimming cut 4 bases from V and 6 bases from J; bases unmatched to any gene: 5. Per the germline V gene, CDR1 is LNHNV and CDR2 is YYDKDF (reference sequence). This CDR3 contains 15 residues. The full variable domain, with the rest looked up from reference TRBV15 and TRBJ1-6, is DAMVIQNPRYQVTQFGKPVTLSCSQTLNHNVMYWYQQKSSQAPKLLFHYYDKDFNNEADTPDNFQSRRPNTSFCFLDIRSPGLGDTAMYLCATSMGQALNSPLHFGNGTRLTVT.

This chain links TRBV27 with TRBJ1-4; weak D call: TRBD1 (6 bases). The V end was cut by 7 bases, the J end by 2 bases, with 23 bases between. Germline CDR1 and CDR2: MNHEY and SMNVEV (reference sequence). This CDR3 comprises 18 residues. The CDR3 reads CASTVLRGGSLTNEKLFF. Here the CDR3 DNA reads TGTGCCAGCACCGTGCTGAGGGGGGGCTCCTTGACTAATGAAAAACTGTTTTTT.